This record looks at one TCR beta chain sequence and its context. The antigen this receptor binds is unknown. Per-nucleotide qualities are absent, and no much larger clonotype sits a single base away. Genomic DNA was isolated using the Qiagen DNeasy kit from unsorted PBMCs as well as from negatively selected CD4+ and CD8+ fractions. Using primers that anneal to V and J segments, immunoSEQ multiplex PCR amplified the TCR beta CDR3 regions. A synthetic immune receptor repertoire was used to minimize amplification bias, and remaining bias was computationally removed after sequencing. The authors processed their data as follows. Custom Python scripts were used to quantify repertoire diversity as the Shannon entropy index. Unsorted, CD4+ and CD8+ repertoires were analyzed separately, except in combined analyses where CD4+ and CD8+ sequences were merged in silico. A clone was considered expanded if an increase in frequency of at least 2-fold after treatment relative to C1D1 was found, and a pseudocount of 0.5 was applied to clones undetected at baseline. Clones with 0 or 1 copy at C1D1 were classified as singleton clones, and clones with 2 or more copies were classified as non-singleton clones. Clones expanded in unsorted samples were annotated as CD4+, CD8+ or unknown by matching protein sequences in sorted samples from the same patient. Wilcoxon tests on paired samples were used to test diversity changes from C1D1 to C4D1. The clones in this table, taken by TCRdb from immuneACCESS, are in-frame only. Not every clone is retained; where verified, under half of the shortfall comes from an unresolved V gene, and the cause of the rest is unknown. V, J and clone size are those of that table, while D and trimming were read from the DNA. Here the sample has more than 30,000 clones; 75% to 85% occur a single time. 32% of the sample is in the top ten clones.

Trimming takes 2 bases from V and 3 bases from J, and the germline ends sit 11 bases apart. Taken from cysteine to phenylalanine, the CDR3 has 14 residues. Just CDR3 DNA is preserved here, 42 bases in frame from base 1. From a lookup of the germline V gene, CDR1 and CDR2 are SGHDT and YYEEEE. Sample time point, as interpreted from the label and publication: cycle 1 day 1 (C1D1), immediately before nivolumab initiation. Every trial patient had relapsed following autologous stem cell transplantation, and prior brentuximab vedotin exposure was what differed among cohorts A, B and C. The trial cohort was composed of about 54 patients with relapsed/refractory classical Hodgkin lymphoma, for whom complete response, partial response or progressive disease was recorded as best overall response. Trial patients were treated with single-agent nivolumab in the multi-cohort phase II CheckMate 205 trial. Best overall response was determined by an independent review committee according to the 2007 International Working Group response criteria. Trial PBMCs were collected just before the start of nivolumab (C1D1) and during therapy at cycle 2 day 1 and cycle 4 day 1. Peripheral blood was collected in 8 mL Vacutainer Cell Preparation Tubes, from which PBMCs were isolated by centrifugation and then cryopreserved.

This entry is derived from a study of PD-1 blockade in classical Hodgkin lymphoma (dated by TCRdb to between 2020 and 2021). Turning to the overall study: Nivolumab dosing was 3 mg/kg intravenously every 2 weeks, continuing until either disease progression or unacceptable toxicity. The study used CyTOF and TCR beta sequencing to define a peripheral blood immune signature of response to PD-1 blockade in classical Hodgkin lymphoma.

Overall results and qualifications from the work: Trial patients achieving complete response had baseline diversity similar to newly diagnosed patients, whereas partial responders and progressors had significantly lower diversity. Baseline TCR diversity was reported to be lower in newly diagnosed patients than in healthy donors and to be lower still in relapsed/refractory patients. By C4D1, a significant rise was seen in CD4+ TCR diversity but not in CD8+ TCR diversity (p=0.0027 vs p=0.16), and the rise was most apparent among complete responders (p=0.02). The study was restricted to a single clinical trial cohort, and the causes of repertoire differences, possibly disease activity or prior therapy, were left undefined. Lower diversity was observed in patients in whom nivolumab was started less than 1 year after ASCT, and these patients were excluded from later analyses so that confounding by immune reconstitution would be avoided.

This TCR was sampled from a human donor with classical Hodgkin lymphoma. The V and J segments used are TRBV5-6 and TRBJ1-1; the D region possibly corresponds to TRBD1 (5 bases align). The sequencing used peripheral blood mononuclear cells (PBMCs), collected at baseline. The CDR3 sequence is CASSFRWGDTEAFF. The DNA reads TGTGCCAGCAGCTTTCGGTGGGGCGACACTGAAGCTTTCTTT.